The 8 T cell receptor beta chains given below trace back to one sample, sequenced in a study of T cell responses to AZD1222 COVID-19 vaccine. Libraries were prepared by immunoSEQ multiplex PCR; TCRdb keeps only in-frame clonotypes and omits some of them. The sample lists some 100,000 clones; around 87% were seen once. The sample consisted of peripheral blood, taken 28 days after the second AZD1222 dose. Receptor source: an adult who received the AZD1222 COVID-19 vaccine.

This clone appeared once. This chain links TRBV30 with TRBJ2-5; D may be TRBD2 (6 bases). CDR3 length: 15 residues. Between the trimmed V and J ends, which lost 3 bases and 7 bases, there was a span of 21 bases. CDR1 GTSNPN and CDR2 SVGIG come from the germline V gene (reference sequence). CDR3 bases: TGTGCCTGGAGGGAATTCGGGACTCCGGAGGTGACCCAGTACTTC. Translation: CAWREFGTPEVTQYF.

This sequence joins TRBV19 and TRBJ2-2, with D uncertain. Trimming removed 6 bases from V and 7 bases from J, with 15 bases in between. This CDR3 comprises 14 residues. CDR1 is LNHDA and CDR2 is SQIVND in the germline V gene (reference sequence). The CDR3, as DNA: TGTGCCAGTAGAGCGACCGCCATCGGCGGGGAGCTGTTTTTT. Translation: CASRATAIGGELFF.

V and J are TRBV2 and TRBJ1-3; D remains ambiguous. CDR3 length: 14 residues. Germline-derived CDR1 and CDR2 are SNHLY and FYNNEI. The V end was cut by 3 bases, the J end by 1 base, with 7 bases between. In DNA form, the CDR3 reads TGTGCCAGCAGTGAGAGGGTATCTGGAAACACCATATATTTT. Translation gives CASSERVSGNTIYF. The whole variable domain, filled in from reference TRBV2 and TRBJ1-3, reads EPEVTQTPSHQVTQMGQEVILRCVPISNHLYFYWYRQILGQKVEFLVSFYNNEISEKSEIFDDQFSVERPDGSNFTLKIRSTKLEDSAMYFCASSERVSGNTIYFGEGSWLTVV.

The chain employs TRBV19 and TRBJ1-5; D remains ambiguous. V lost 3 bases to trimming and J lost 5 bases, with 8 bases between them. Germline V lookup: CDR1 LNHDA, CDR2 SQIVND (reference sequence). The CDR3 covers 13 residues. The CDR3 DNA reads as TGTGCCAGTAGTATCTTTGGGGATCAGCCCCAGCATTTT. This translates into CASSIFGDQPQHF.

The chain uses TRBV19 and TRBJ1-2; D is ambiguous. The CDR3 runs to 13 residues. Germline-derived CDR1 and CDR2 are LNHDA and SQIVND (reference sequence). The V end was cut by 3 bases, the J end by 4 bases, with 9 bases between. The CDR3 coding sequence is TGTGCCAGTAGTATCGGCGGGCCCTATGGCTACACCTTC. This gives the protein CASSIGGPYGYTF.

The chain uses TRBV9 and TRBJ2-2; D unclear. This CDR3 comprises 12 residues. V was shortened by 4 bases and J by 0 bases, with 1 base between the two germline ends. The germline gives CDR1 SGDLS, CDR2 YYNGEE. The CDR3 DNA reads as TGTGCCAGCAGCCCGAACACCGGGGAGCTGTTTTTT. This translates into CASSPNTGELFF. The variable domain in full, with the rest retrieved from reference TRBV9 and TRBJ2-2, is DSGVTQTPKHLITATGQRVTLRCSPRSGDLSVYWYQQSLDQGLQFLIQYYNGEERAKGNILERFSAQQFPDLHSELNLSSLELGDSALYFCASSPNTGELFFGEGSRLTVL.

This clone is a singleton in its sample. V and J are TRBV30 and TRBJ1-2; D may be TRBD1 (6 bases). Trimming took 3 bases from V and 8 from J, leaving 22 bases between them. The CDR3 covers 15 residues. Per the germline V gene, CDR1 is GTSNPN and CDR2 is SVGIG (reference sequence). The DNA for the CDR3 is TGTGCCTGGAGACGAGCAACGGGGACACGACGCGGCTACACCTTC. This translates into CAWRRATGTRRGYTF.

This rearrangement joins TRBV28 to TRBJ2-7, with TRBD1 identical over 10 bases. This CDR3 is built from 15 residues. The germline CDR1 and CDR2 sequences are MDHEN and SYDVKM. V trimming: 4 bases; J trimming: 3 bases; junction bases outside the gene matches: 6. CDR3 sequence (DNA): TGTGCCAGCAGTTCCGGGACAGGGGCCTACTACGAGCAGTACTTC. Translating gives CASSSGTGAYYEQYF. Complete variable domain (other parts from reference TRBV28 and TRBJ2-7): DVKVTQSSRYLVKRTGEKVFLECVQDMDHENMFWYRQDPGLGLRLIYFSYDVKMKEKGDIPEGYSVSREKKERFSLILESASTNQTSMYLCASSSGTGAYYEQYFGPGTRLTVT.